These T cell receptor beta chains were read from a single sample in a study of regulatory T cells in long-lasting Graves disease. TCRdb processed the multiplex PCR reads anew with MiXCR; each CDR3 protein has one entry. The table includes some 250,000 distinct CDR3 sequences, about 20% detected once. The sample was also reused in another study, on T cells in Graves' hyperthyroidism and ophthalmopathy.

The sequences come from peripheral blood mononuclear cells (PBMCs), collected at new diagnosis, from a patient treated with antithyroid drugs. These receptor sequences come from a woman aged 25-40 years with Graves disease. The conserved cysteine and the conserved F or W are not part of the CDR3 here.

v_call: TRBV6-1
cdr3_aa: ASSEWDRVWETQY

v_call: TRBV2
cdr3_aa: ASTSPGNEQF

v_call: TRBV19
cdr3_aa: ASSPGTPTEAF

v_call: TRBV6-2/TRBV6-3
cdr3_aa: ASRSGAESNYGYT

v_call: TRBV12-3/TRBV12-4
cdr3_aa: ASSLGSGELF

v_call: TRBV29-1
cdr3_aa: SVENRGSTDTQY

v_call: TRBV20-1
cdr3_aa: SASPRSNTEAF

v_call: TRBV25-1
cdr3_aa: ASSELGHQPQH

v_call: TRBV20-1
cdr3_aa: SAKGGSYNEQF

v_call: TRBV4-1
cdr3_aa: ASSQDRSDNKAF

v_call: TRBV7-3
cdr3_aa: ASSRRGGTGWYEQY

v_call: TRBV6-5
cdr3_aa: ASSSDFYTGELF

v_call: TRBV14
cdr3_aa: ASSPFAGEETQY

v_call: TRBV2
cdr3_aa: ASSKDRGNTEAF

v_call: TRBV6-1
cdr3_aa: ASRGLAGATYEQY

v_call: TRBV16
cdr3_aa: ASSPTGKGGELF

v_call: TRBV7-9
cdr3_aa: ASSVGGQGREQF

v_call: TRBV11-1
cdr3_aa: ASSAPGHDFPGYT

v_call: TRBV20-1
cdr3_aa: SARSPTSGGGTQY

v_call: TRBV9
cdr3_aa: ASSATGRADTQY

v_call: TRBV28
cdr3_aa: ASGVRGFGGVHEQF

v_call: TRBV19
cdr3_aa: ASSIIRDNQPQH

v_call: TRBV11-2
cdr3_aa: ASSLGQSYYEQY

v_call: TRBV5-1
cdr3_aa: ASSLAQGWGYT

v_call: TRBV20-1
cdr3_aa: SARELAGAQETQY

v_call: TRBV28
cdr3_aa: ASSLSIRPSPSYEQY

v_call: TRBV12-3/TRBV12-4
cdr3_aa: ASSLQTGVGQPQH

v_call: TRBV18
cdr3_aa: ASSRSRGENAEAF

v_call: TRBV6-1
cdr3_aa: ASSPSAGSSPLH

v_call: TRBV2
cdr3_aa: ASTMRVNRDNSPLH

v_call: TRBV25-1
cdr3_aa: ASSEGGGRETQY

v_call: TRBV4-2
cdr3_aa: ASSQDGTRGGYLAEKLF

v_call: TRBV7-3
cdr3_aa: ASSLIVGVGGQF

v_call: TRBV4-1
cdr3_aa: ASSQGTHTEAF

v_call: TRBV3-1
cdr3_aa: ASSQDGGVTGSYGYT

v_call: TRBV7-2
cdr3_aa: ASSSGSGGSDEQY

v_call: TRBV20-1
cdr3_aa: SAPGSDTEAF

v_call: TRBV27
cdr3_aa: ASMSDLQSYNEQF

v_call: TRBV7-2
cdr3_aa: ASSLQRDTQY

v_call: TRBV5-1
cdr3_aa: ASSLWLGFSGRLTYEQY

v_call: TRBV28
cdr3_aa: ASSLTSEETQY

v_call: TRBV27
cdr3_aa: ASSFGWTDPYEQY

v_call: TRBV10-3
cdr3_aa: AISEFGSSGANVLT

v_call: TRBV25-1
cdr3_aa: ASSGGPNTEAF

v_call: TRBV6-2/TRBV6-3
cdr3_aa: ASRGDRGHGETQY

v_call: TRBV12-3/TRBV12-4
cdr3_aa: ASSRGLTSGNTIY

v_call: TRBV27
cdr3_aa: ASSDHRARGYT

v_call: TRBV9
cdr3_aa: ASSVSQANSPLH

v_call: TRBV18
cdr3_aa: ASSDGTGNTIY